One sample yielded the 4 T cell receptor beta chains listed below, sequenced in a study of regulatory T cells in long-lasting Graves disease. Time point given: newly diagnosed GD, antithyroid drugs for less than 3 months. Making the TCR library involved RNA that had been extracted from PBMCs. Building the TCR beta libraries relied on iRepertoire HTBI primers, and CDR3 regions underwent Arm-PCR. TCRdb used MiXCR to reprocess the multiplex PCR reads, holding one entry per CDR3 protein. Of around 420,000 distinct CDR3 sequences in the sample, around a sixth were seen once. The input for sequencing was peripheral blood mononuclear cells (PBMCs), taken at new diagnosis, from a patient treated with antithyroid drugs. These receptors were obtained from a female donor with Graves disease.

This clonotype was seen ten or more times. The CDR3 nucleotides are TGTGCCAGCAGTCCCCGGACAGGGGGCACTGGAGAGCAGTTCTTC. It codes for CASSPRTGGTGEQFF. The chain employs TRBV6-8 and TRBJ2-1; TRBD1 agrees at 11 bases. Germline CDR1 MNHGY, CDR2 SAAAGT. The J segment lost 10 bases and the V segment lost 5 bases, leaving 10 bases of the junction unmatched. The length of the CDR3 is 15 residues.

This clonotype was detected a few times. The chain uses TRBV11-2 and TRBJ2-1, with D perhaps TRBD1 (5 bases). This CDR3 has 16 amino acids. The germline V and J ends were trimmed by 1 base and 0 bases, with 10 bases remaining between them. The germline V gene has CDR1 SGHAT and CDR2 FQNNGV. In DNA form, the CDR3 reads TGTGCCAGCAGCTTAGTAGGGGTTAGCTCCTACAATGAGCAGTTCTTC. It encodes CASSLVGVSSYNEQFF. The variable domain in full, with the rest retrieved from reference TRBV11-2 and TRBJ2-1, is EAGVAQSPRYKIIEKRQSVAFWCNPISGHATLYWYQQILGQGPKLLIQFQNNGVVDDSQLPKDRFSAERLKGVDSTLKIQPAKLEDSAVYLCASSLVGVSSYNEQFFGPGTRLTVL.

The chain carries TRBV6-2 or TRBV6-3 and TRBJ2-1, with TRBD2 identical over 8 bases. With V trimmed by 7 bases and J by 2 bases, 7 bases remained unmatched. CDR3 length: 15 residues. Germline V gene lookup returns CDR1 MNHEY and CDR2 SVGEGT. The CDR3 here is CASNPGLAAYNEQFF. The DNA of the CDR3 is TGTGCCAGCAATCCCGGACTAGCAGCCTACAATGAGCAGTTCTTC.

The CDR3 loop is CASTSGRAAGELFF. CDR3 DNA: TGTGCCAGCACTAGCGGGAGGGCCGCCGGGGAGCTGTTTTTT. The chain couples TRBV7-8 to TRBJ2-2, with 12 bases fitting TRBD2. V was clipped by 7 bases and J by 6 bases; unmatched bases: 3. Germline V gene data show CDR1 as SGHVS and CDR2 as FQNEAQ. There are 14 residues in the CDR3. The variable domain in full, with the rest retrieved from reference TRBV7-8 and TRBJ2-2, is GAGVSQSPRYKVAKRGQDVALRCDPISGHVSLFWYQQALGQGPEFLTYFQNEAQLDKSGLPSDRFFAERPEGSVSTLKIQRTQQEDSAVYLCASTSGRAAGELFFGEGSRLTVL.